Following are 3 T cell receptor beta chains from one sample sequenced in a study of T cell changes during pregnancy in multiple sclerosis. The table came from immunoSEQ multiplex PCR; TCRdb's copy has only in-frame clones and leaves some out. Of over 35,000 clones listed, roughly 85% are singletons. The starting material was CD4+ T cells from peripheral blood mononuclear cells, obtained after pregnancy. These receptors originate from a female donor with multiple sclerosis, enrolled in a pregnancy study.

Many counts were recorded for this clone. This sequence joins TRBV10-2 and TRBJ1-2, with a possible D match to TRBD1 (6 bases). In germline, CDR1 is WSHSY, CDR2 SAAADI. Trimming took 6 bases from V and 8 from J, leaving 22 bases between them. The CDR3 contains 15 residues. CDR3 in amino acids: CASRPSGTNTQGYTF. In DNA form, the CDR3 reads TGCGCCAGCAGACCTTCCGGGACAAACACACAAGGCTACACCTTC.

The chain employs TRBV5-5 and TRBJ1-6; a possible D gene is TRBD1 (6 bases). The CDR3 length is 16 residues. CDR1 is SGHKS, CDR2 YYEKEE, per germline (reference sequence). The germline V and J ends were trimmed by 2 bases and 5 bases, with 14 bases remaining between them. CDR3 region: CASSFLGGVNNSPLHF. For the CDR3, the DNA is TGTGCCAGCAGCTTCCTAGGGGGGGTCAATAATTCACCCCTCCACTTT.

The chain combines TRBV11-2 with TRBJ2-1; D is uncertain. The CDR3 consists of 17 residues. Germline V gene lookup returns CDR1 SGHAT and CDR2 FQNNGV. The V gene lost 5 bases and the J gene lost 1 base, with 18 bases spanning the gap. CDR3 protein: CASSRTYSVGSYNEQFF. In DNA, the CDR3 is TGTGCCAGCAGCCGTACTTACAGTGTTGGGTCCTACAATGAGCAGTTCTTC.